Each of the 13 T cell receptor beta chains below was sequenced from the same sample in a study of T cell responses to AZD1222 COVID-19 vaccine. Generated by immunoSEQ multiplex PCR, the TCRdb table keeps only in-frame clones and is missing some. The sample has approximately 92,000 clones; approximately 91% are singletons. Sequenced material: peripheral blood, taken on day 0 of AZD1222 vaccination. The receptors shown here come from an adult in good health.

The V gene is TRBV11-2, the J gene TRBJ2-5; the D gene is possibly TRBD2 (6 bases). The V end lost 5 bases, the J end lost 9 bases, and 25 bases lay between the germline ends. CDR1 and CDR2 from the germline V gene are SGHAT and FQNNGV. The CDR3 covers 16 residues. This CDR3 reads CASSLTLAPAGLPQYF. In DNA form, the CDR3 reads TGTGCCAGCAGCCTGACGCTAGCGCCGGCCGGGTTGCCCCAGTACTTC. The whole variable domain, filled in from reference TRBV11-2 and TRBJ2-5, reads EAGVAQSPRYKIIEKRQSVAFWCNPISGHATLYWYQQILGQGPKLLIQFQNNGVVDDSQLPKDRFSAERLKGVDSTLKIQPAKLEDSAVYLCASSLTLAPAGLPQYFGPGTRLLVL.

The CDR3 DNA is TGTGCCTGGAACAGCGCTGGCAATCAGCCCCAGCATTTT. Translated, it gives CAWNSAGNQPQHF. This chain connects TRBV30 to TRBJ1-5; D is unclear. CDR1 is GTSNPN and CDR2 is SVGIG in the germline V gene (reference sequence). V lost 4 bases and J 2 bases, leaving 9 bases between the germline ends. The CDR3 length is 13 residues.

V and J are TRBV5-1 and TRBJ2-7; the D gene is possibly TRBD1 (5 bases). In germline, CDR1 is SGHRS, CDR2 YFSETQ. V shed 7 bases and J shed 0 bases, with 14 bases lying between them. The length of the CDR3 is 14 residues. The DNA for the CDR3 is TGCGCCAGCTCAGGACACCTGAGCTCCTACGAGCAGTACTTC. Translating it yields CASSGHLSSYEQYF.

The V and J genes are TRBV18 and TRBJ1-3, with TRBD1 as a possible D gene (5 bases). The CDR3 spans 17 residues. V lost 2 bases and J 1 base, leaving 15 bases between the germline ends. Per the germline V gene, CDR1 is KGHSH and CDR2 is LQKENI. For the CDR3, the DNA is TGTGCCAGCTCACCAGGGGCTCTACGAGGGTCTGGAAACACCATATATTTT. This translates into CASSPGALRGSGNTIYF.

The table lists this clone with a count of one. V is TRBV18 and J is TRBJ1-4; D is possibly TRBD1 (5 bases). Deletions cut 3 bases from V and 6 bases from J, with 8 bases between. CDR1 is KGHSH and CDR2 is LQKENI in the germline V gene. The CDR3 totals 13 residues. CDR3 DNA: TGTGCCAGCTCACCCCCGGGGGATGAAAAACTGTTTTTT. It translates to CASSPPGDEKLFF.

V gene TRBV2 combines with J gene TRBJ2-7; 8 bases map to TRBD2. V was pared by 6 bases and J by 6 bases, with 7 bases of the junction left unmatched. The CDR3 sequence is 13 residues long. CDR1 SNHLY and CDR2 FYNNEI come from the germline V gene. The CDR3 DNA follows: TGTGCCAGCAGACCGGGGGGGCCGGGCGAGCAGTACTTC. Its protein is CASRPGGPGEQYF.

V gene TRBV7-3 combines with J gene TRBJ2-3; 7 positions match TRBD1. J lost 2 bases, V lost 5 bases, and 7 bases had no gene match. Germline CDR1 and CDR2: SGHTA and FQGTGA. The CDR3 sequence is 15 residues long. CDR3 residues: CASSEQGLSTDTQYF. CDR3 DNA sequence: TGTGCCAGCAGCGAACAGGGGTTATCCACAGATACGCAGTATTTT.

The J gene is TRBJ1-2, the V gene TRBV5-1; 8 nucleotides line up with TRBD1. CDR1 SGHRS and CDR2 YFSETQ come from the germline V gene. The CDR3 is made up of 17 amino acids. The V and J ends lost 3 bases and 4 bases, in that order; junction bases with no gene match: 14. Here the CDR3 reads CASSSGQGRPNSYGYTF. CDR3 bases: TGCGCCAGCAGCTCCGGACAGGGTCGCCCTAATAGCTATGGCTACACCTTC. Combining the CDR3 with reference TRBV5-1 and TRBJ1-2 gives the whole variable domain KAGVTQTPRYLIKTRGQQVTLSCSPISGHRSVSWYQQTPGQGLQFLFEYFSETQRNKGNFPGRFSGRQFSNSRSEMNVSTLELGDSALYLCASSSGQGRPNSYGYTFGSGTRLTVV.

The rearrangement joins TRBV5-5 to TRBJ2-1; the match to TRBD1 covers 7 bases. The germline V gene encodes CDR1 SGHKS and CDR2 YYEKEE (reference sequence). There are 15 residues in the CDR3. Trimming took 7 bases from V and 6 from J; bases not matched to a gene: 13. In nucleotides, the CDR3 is TGTGCCAGCGGGACCGGGACAGAGGGCCTCAATGAGCAGTTCTTC. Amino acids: CASGTGTEGLNEQFF.

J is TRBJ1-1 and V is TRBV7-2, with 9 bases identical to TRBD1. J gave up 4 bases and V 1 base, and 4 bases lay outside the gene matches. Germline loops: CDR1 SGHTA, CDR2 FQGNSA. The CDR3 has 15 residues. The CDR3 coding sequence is TGTGCCAGCAGCTTAGGCCACAGGGGGCTCACTGAAGCTTTCTTT. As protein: CASSLGHRGLTEAFF.

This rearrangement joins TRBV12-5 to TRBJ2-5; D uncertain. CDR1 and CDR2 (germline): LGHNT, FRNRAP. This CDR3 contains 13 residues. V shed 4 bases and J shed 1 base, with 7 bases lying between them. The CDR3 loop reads CASGSRLQETQYF. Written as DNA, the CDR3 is TGTGCTAGTGGTTCAAGACTCCAAGAGACCCAGTACTTC.

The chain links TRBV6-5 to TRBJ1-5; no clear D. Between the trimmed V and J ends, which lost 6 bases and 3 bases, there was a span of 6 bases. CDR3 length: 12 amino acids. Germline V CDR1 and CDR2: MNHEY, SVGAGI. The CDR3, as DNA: TGTGCCAGCAGAGGTGTCAATCAGCCCCAGCATTTT. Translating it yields CASRGVNQPQHF.

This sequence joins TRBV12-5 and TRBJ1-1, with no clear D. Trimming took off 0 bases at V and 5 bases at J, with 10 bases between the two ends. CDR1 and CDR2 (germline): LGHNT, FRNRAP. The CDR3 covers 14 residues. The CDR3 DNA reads TGTGCTAGTGGTTTGGTTTTGGGCATAACTGAAGCTTTCTTT. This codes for CASGLVLGITEAFF. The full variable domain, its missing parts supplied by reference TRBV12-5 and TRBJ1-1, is DARVTQTPRHKVTEMGQEVTMRCQPILGHNTVFWYRQTMMQGLELLAYFRNRAPLDDSGMPKDRFSAEMPDATLATLKIQPSEPRDSAVYFCASGLVLGITEAFFGQGTRLTVV.